The 28 T cell receptor beta chains below come from one sample, sequenced in a study of blood T cell repertoires in COVID-19. Clones were sequenced by immunoSEQ multiplex PCR, and TCRdb holds only the in-frame ones, with some missing. The sample holds tens of thousands of clones, around 87% seen once. The sequenced sample was peripheral blood. Receptors were obtained from a man of 80 years or more with active or convalescent COVID-19.

The chain links TRBV11-1 to TRBJ1-2; a possible D gene is TRBD1 (5 bases). Trimming took off 1 base at V and 6 bases at J, with 6 bases between the two ends. CDR1 and CDR2 (germline): SGHAT, FQDESV (reference sequence). The CDR3 runs to 12 residues. In DNA form, the CDR3 reads TGTGCCAGCAGCTTAGTAGGGGATGGCTACACCTTC. Protein: CASSLVGDGYTF. The complete variable domain, with remaining parts taken from reference TRBV11-1 and TRBJ1-2, reads EAEVAQSPRYKITEKSQAVAFWCDPISGHATLYWYRQILGQGPELLVQFQDESVVDDSQLPKDRFSAERLKGVDSTLKIQPAELGDSAMYLCASSLVGDGYTFGSGTRLTVV.

This chain links TRBV11-3 with TRBJ1-2; 8 nucleotides line up with TRBD1. Germline values: CDR1 SGHNT, CDR2 YENEEA. Trimming cost V 4 bases and J 0 bases; bases outside gene matches: 4. The CDR3 length is 15 residues. The CDR3 here is CASSYTGQANYGYTF. CDR3 sequence (DNA): TGTGCCAGCAGCTACACGGGACAGGCTAACTATGGCTACACCTTC.

V usage is TRBV2 and J usage is TRBJ2-5; D gene uncertain. CDR1 SNHLY and CDR2 FYNNEI come from the germline V gene. This CDR3 contains 13 residues. V was shortened by 4 bases and J by 4 bases, with 10 bases between the two germline ends. The CDR3, as DNA: TGTGCCAGCAGTGGTAGCCCGGGAGAGACCCAGTACTTC. Its protein is CASSGSPGETQYF. Full variable domain (missing parts from reference TRBV2 and TRBJ2-5): EPEVTQTPSHQVTQMGQEVILRCVPISNHLYFYWYRQILGQKVEFLVSFYNNEISEKSEIFDDQFSVERPDGSNFTLKIRSTKLEDSAMYFCASSGSPGETQYFGPGTRLLVL.

The V gene is TRBV19, the J gene TRBJ1-4; no firm D call. CDR3 length: 13 residues. V shed 5 bases and J shed 4 bases, with 8 bases lying between them. Germline-derived CDR1 and CDR2 are LNHDA and SQIVND (reference sequence). The CDR3 spells CASSEQFNEKLFF. The CDR3 coding sequence is TGTGCCAGTAGTGAACAGTTTAATGAAAAACTGTTTTTT.

This chain connects TRBV7-8 to TRBJ2-7, with TRBD2 matching 10 bases. The junction had 5 bases not matched to a gene; V was cut back by 5 bases and J by 4 bases. The CDR3 is 14 residues long. Germline V CDR1 and CDR2: SGHVS, FQNEAQ. CDR3 residues: CASSKLAGPYEQYV. The CDR3 region has the DNA TGTGCCAGCAGCAAACTAGCGGGGCCTTACGAGCAGTACGTC.

Comment on this clone: One end of the junction is discordant with germline, which a read error may explain. V and J are TRBV30 and TRBJ1-1; the D is unclear. CDR3 size: 11 residues. The germline V gene encodes CDR1 GTSNPN and CDR2 SVGIG (reference sequence). The CDR3 is CAWSVNSEAFF. DNA for the CDR3: TGTGCCTGGAGTGTAAACAGTGAAGCTTTCTTT.

The V and J genes are TRBV6-5 and TRBJ2-2; 10 bases are a match to TRBD1. Germline loops: CDR1 MNHEY, CDR2 SVGAGI. The CDR3 covers 14 residues. J gave up 5 bases and V 8 bases, and 5 bases lay outside the gene matches. CDR3 sequence: CASSPGQGTGELFF. DNA of the CDR3: TGTGCCAGCTCTCCGGGACAGGGGACCGGGGAGCTGTTTTTT.

The chain joins TRBV2 to TRBJ1-5, with 11 bases lining up with TRBD1. Germline V lookup: CDR1 SNHLY, CDR2 FYNNEI. The CDR3 has 14 amino acids. The V and J ends lost 6 bases and 6 bases, in that order; junction bases with no gene match: 4. CDR3 in DNA: TGTGCCAGCAGCGGACAGGGGGCTAGTCAGCCCCAGCATTTT. Protein sequence: CASSGQGASQPQHF.

This rearrangement joins TRBV5-1 to TRBJ2-3, with D unclear. The V gene's germline CDR1 is SGHRS and CDR2 YFSETQ. The CDR3 is made up of 14 amino acids. Trimming removed 2 bases from V and 4 bases from J, with 11 bases in between. The CDR3 nucleotides are TGCGCCAGCAGCTTCGGCGGCGATTCAGATACGCAGTATTTT. Amino acid sequence: CASSFGGDSDTQYF.

The CDR3 protein is CASRTVAGQETQYF. The CDR3 bases are TGCGCCAGCAGAACAGTAGCGGGACAAGAGACCCAGTACTTC. V usage is TRBV5-1 and J usage is TRBJ2-5; 8 bases line up with TRBD2. Germline CDR1 reads SGHRS; CDR2 reads YFSETQ. The V segment lost 5 bases and the J segment 2 bases; nucleotides outside the gene matches: 5. This CDR3 is 14 amino acids long. The full variable domain, with the rest looked up from reference TRBV5-1 and TRBJ2-5, is KAGVTQTPRYLIKTRGQQVTLSCSPISGHRSVSWYQQTPGQGLQFLFEYFSETQRNKGNFPGRFSGRQFSNSRSEMNVSTLELGDSALYLCASRTVAGQETQYFGPGTRLLVL.

The chain uses TRBV11-3 and TRBJ1-1; D call uncertain. The CDR3 consists of 15 residues. Germline V gene sequence: CDR1 SGHNT, CDR2 YENEEA. Trimming removed 1 base from V and 1 base from J, with 10 bases in between. CDR3 region: CASSLVITENTEAFF. The CDR3 bases are TGTGCCAGCAGCTTAGTTATCACAGAGAACACTGAAGCTTTCTTT. The whole variable domain, remainder taken from reference TRBV11-3 and TRBJ1-1, is EAGVVQSPRYKIIEKKQPVAFWCNPISGHNTLYWYLQNLGQGPELLIRYENEEAVDDSQLPKDRFSAERLKGVDSTLKIQPAELGDSAVYLCASSLVITENTEAFFGQGTRLTVV.

This clone was recorded a few times. The chain has TRBV6-4 and TRBJ2-7; D remains unclear. The CDR3 sequence is 10 residues long. The V gene lost 7 bases and the J gene lost 5 bases, with 6 bases spanning the gap. Per germline, CDR1 MRHNA and CDR2 SNTAGT. Here the CDR3 DNA reads TGTGCCAGCATAACGGACGAGCAGTACGTC. Its protein is CASITDEQYV.

The CDR3 loop is CASSLTGQSSGANVLTF. The CDR3 DNA reads as TGTGCCAGCAGCTTAACGGGACAGAGCTCTGGGGCCAACGTCCTGACTTTC. V and J are TRBV7-3 and TRBJ2-6, with 7 bases that match TRBD1. Per germline, CDR1 SGHTA and CDR2 FQGTGA. CDR3 length equals 17 residues. With 0 bases clipped from V and 0 bases from J, the junction kept 2 bases outside the gene matches.

The chain has TRBV3-1 (or the pseudogene TRBV3-2) and TRBJ1-5, with D unresolved. CDR3 length: 15 amino acids. The V end was cut by 0 bases, the J end by 9 bases, with 15 bases between. CDR1 is LGHDT and CDR2 is YNNKEL in the germline V gene (reference sequence). The DNA for the CDR3 is TGTGCCAGCAGCCAAGACACGTCAGTCGTCCGGCCCCAGCATTTT. It is translated as CASSQDTSVVRPQHF.

The chain carries TRBV19 and TRBJ2-1, with unresolved D. Deletions cut 5 bases from V and 5 bases from J, with 10 bases between. CDR3 length: 13 amino acids. From germline, CDR1 is LNHDA and CDR2 SQIVND (reference sequence). The chain's CDR3 is CASSAHRDNEQFF. The CDR3 DNA sequence: TGTGCCAGTAGTGCCCACCGCGACAATGAGCAGTTCTTC.

The chain uses TRBV19 and TRBJ1-5; D not resolved. Trimming left V 6 bases short and J 2 bases short, with 17 bases between. Germline V gene sequence: CDR1 LNHDA, CDR2 SQIVND (reference sequence). The CDR3 contains 16 residues. CDR3 coding DNA: TGTGCCAGTAGAGCCCAGGATAGAGGGCGCAATCAGCCCCAGCATTTT. Translation gives CASRAQDRGRNQPQHF.

The gene calls are TRBV5-1 and TRBJ2-3; 12 positions agree with TRBD2. The V gene's germline CDR1 is SGHRS and CDR2 YFSETQ. The CDR3 runs to 17 residues. V dropped 4 bases and J dropped 4; count of bases not matched to a gene: 10. For the CDR3, the DNA is TGCGCCAGCAGCCGGTGGACTAGCGGGGTCCCCGCAGATACGCAGTATTTT. Residues: CASSRWTSGVPADTQYF.

The genes are TRBV15 and TRBJ2-5; 7 bases map to TRBD2. The CDR3 extends over 16 amino acids. Per germline, CDR1 LNHNV and CDR2 YYDKDF (reference sequence). V lost 4 bases, J lost 4 bases, and 12 bases stayed unmatched. As DNA, the CDR3 is TGTGCCACCAGCATCGCCGCCGGACTAGGAGGAGAGACCCAGTACTTC. This gives the protein CATSIAAGLGGETQYF.

V gene TRBV5-4 combines with J gene TRBJ1-2; weak D call: TRBD1 (6 bases). The V and J ends lost 4 bases and 4 bases respectively, with 14 bases between them. The CDR3 is made up of 14 amino acids. From germline, CDR1 is SGHNT and CDR2 YYREEE (reference sequence). CDR3 in amino acids: CASSSRDNVYGYTF. As DNA, the CDR3 is TGTGCCAGCAGCAGCCGGGACAACGTCTATGGCTACACCTTC.

The J gene is TRBJ2-7, the V gene TRBV3-1 (or the pseudogene TRBV3-2), with a possible D match to TRBD1 (5 bases). Germline CDR1 LGHDT, CDR2 YNNKEL (reference sequence). The V end lost 1 base, the J end lost 5 bases, and 12 bases lay between the germline ends. The CDR3 covers 14 residues. In DNA form, the CDR3 reads TGTGCCAGCAGCCAAGGGTACCCAGGGAACGAGCAGTACGTC. Translating gives CASSQGYPGNEQYV.

The chain employs TRBV6-5 and TRBJ1-2, with TRBD1 identical over 7 bases. The junction had 6 bases not matched to a gene; V was cut back by 4 bases and J by 1 base. The CDR3 runs to 15 residues. The germline V gene has CDR1 MNHEY and CDR2 SVGAGI. The CDR3 coding sequence is TGTGCCAGCAGTTCGGGACAGCCACTTAACTATGGCTACACCTTC. Translated, it gives CASSSGQPLNYGYTF.

The rearrangement joins TRBV7-2 to TRBJ1-5, with 8 positions matching TRBD1. This CDR3 contains 17 residues. The germline CDR1 and CDR2 sequences are SGHTA and FQGNSA. Losses at the gene ends were 1 base for V and 4 bases for J; bases not matched to a gene: 9. The CDR3 DNA reads TGTGCCAGCAGCTTAGGCGGGGCCAGGGGGCATAATCAGCCCCAGCATTTT. Amino acid sequence: CASSLGGARGHNQPQHF. Complete variable domain (other parts from reference TRBV7-2 and TRBJ1-5): GAGVSQSPSNKVTEKGKDVELRCDPISGHTALYWYRQSLGQGLEFLIYFQGNSAPDKSGLPSDRFSAERTGGSVSTLTIQRTQQEDSAVYLCASSLGGARGHNQPQHFGDGTRLSIL.

J is TRBJ1-2 and V is TRBV18; D is unresolved. Trimming left V 2 bases short and J 3 bases short, with 7 bases between. CDR3 length equals 13 residues. Germline CDR1 KGHSH, CDR2 LQKENI. CDR3 in DNA: TGTGCCAGCTCACCAGGGCGTGACTATGGCTACACCTTC. This codes for CASSPGRDYGYTF.

The V gene is TRBV12-3 or TRBV12-4, the J gene TRBJ2-3, with D maybe TRBD1 (5 bases). The ends were cut back, 6 bases at V and 3 bases at J, with 10 bases in the middle. The CDR3 is 13 residues long. CDR3 DNA sequence: TGTGCCAGCAGACCTAGGGGTACAGATACGCAGTATTTT. Translating gives CASRPRGTDTQYF.

The sample holds one count of this clone. The chain uses TRBV30 and TRBJ1-5, with D uncertain. CDR1 and CDR2 (germline): GTSNPN, SVGIG (reference sequence). Deletions cut 1 base from V and 1 base from J, with 8 bases between. The CDR3 extends over 14 amino acids. CDR3 DNA sequence: TGTGCCTGGAGTGGCGGCAGAAGCAATCAGCCCCAGCATTTT. The encoded protein is CAWSGGRSNQPQHF.

This chain joins TRBV3-1 (or the pseudogene TRBV3-2) and TRBJ2-5; D is ambiguous. The CDR3 contains 15 residues. CDR1 is LGHDT and CDR2 is YNNKEL in the germline V gene (reference sequence). V was pared by 4 bases and J by 2 bases, with 14 bases between. This chain's CDR3 is CASSPTVARQETQYF. The CDR3, as DNA: TGTGCCAGCAGCCCTACGGTCGCGCGGCAAGAGACCCAGTACTTC.

The chain couples TRBV18 to TRBJ1-1; no clear D. CDR3 length equals 12 residues. Germline V gene sequence: CDR1 KGHSH, CDR2 LQKENI. Trimming took 3 bases from V and 7 from J, leaving 9 bases between them. CDR3 nucleotide sequence: TGTGCCAGCTCACCGGGAGGCAGTGAAGCTTTCTTT. Protein product: CASSPGGSEAFF.

CDR3 protein: CASSSPRSGEKLFF. CDR3 sequence (DNA): TGCGCCAGCAGCTCGCCAAGATCCGGTGAAAAACTGTTTTTT. The chain combines TRBV5-1 with TRBJ1-4, with D hard to call. The CDR3 extends over 14 amino acids. V was clipped by 3 bases and J by 7 bases, with 13 bases between them. Per the germline V gene, CDR1 is SGHRS and CDR2 is YFSETQ.